The 20 T cell receptor beta chains below all came from one sample that was sequenced in a study of blood T cell repertoires in COVID-19. Generated by immunoSEQ multiplex PCR, the TCRdb table keeps only in-frame clones and is missing some. In the table there are about 50,000 clones, roughly nine tenths of which are singletons. Sequenced sample: peripheral blood. These receptors all come from a human donor in a cohort sampled during active COVID-19.

This clone has a single count. The chain has TRBV6-5 and TRBJ1-5, with 7 bases aligning to TRBD1. V shed 7 bases, J shed 2 bases, and the junction held 5 bases outside the gene matches. Germline V gene data show CDR1 as MNHEY and CDR2 as SVGAGI. The CDR3 spans 14 residues. The CDR3 nucleotides read TGTGCCAGCACAAGAGGGGGCGGCAATCAGCCCCAGCATTTT. Translated: CASTRGGGNQPQHF.

This chain links TRBV6-5 with TRBJ2-7; TRBD2 agrees at 9 bases. The V gene's germline CDR1 is MNHEY and CDR2 SVGAGI. The CDR3 is 13 amino acids. The V and J ends lost 8 bases and 0 bases, in that order; junction bases with no gene match: 2. The CDR3 DNA reads TGTGCCAGCGGACTAGCGAACTCCTACGAGCAGTACTTC. Translated: CASGLANSYEQYF.

This chain joins TRBV7-9 and TRBJ2-2; D is perhaps TRBD2 (5 bases). Germline assignment: CDR1 SEHNR and CDR2 FQNEAQ (reference sequence). V lost 0 bases and J lost 6, with 11 bases in between. CDR3 length: 15 amino acids. The CDR3 region is CASSLAIAGPGELFF. The DNA for the CDR3 is TGTGCCAGCAGCTTAGCGATTGCGGGTCCCGGGGAGCTGTTTTTT.

The chain joins TRBV5-1 to TRBJ2-3; D remains ambiguous. From germline, CDR1 is SGHRS and CDR2 YFSETQ. V was trimmed by 1 base and J by 3 bases, leaving 9 bases between them. This CDR3 spans 14 amino acids. The CDR3 spells CASSLSPETDTQYF. As DNA, the CDR3 is TGCGCCAGCAGCTTGTCCCCCGAGACAGATACGCAGTATTTT.

As to this clone: A junction boundary mismatches the germline segment, possibly from a read error. This chain links TRBV7-7 with TRBJ1-3; D might be TRBD1 (5 bases). CDR1 SSHAT and CDR2 FNYEAQ come from the germline V gene (reference sequence). The CDR3 length is 17 residues. The CDR3: CASSFNIGGGDGNTIYF. In DNA form, the CDR3 reads TGTGCTAGCAGCTTTAATATAGGTGGAGGGGACGGAAACACCATATATTTT. The entire variable domain, with the rest obtained from reference TRBV7-7 and TRBJ1-3, is as follows: GAGVSQSPRYKVTKRGQDVTLRCDPISSHATLYWYQQALGQGPEFLTYFNYEAQPDKSGLPSDRFSAERPEGSISTLTIQRTEQRDSAMYRCASSFNIGGGDGNTIYFGEGSWLTVV.

The chain is built from TRBV19 and TRBJ2-7; D perhaps matches TRBD2 (5 bases). The CDR3 is made up of 17 amino acids. Germline V gene lookup returns CDR1 LNHDA and CDR2 SQIVND (reference sequence). The V end lost 5 bases, the J end lost 4 bases, and 24 bases lay between the germline ends. CDR3 residues: CASSLSAAPAVFYEQYF. In nucleotides, the CDR3 is TGTGCCAGTAGTCTCTCGGCAGCCCCAGCGGTCTTTTACGAGCAGTACTTC.

CDR3 bases: TGTGCCACCAGTGACTTAACCGGGACTGAATACACCTTC. It encodes CATSDLTGTEYTF. This chain joins TRBV24-1 and TRBJ1-2, with D tentatively TRBD1 (5 bases). Germline CDR1 reads KGHDR; CDR2 reads SFDVKD. V gave up 4 bases and J gave up 11 bases, with 16 bases separating them. This CDR3 has 13 amino acids.

The chain uses TRBV21-1 and TRBJ1-6; the table's D call, TRBD1, has no DNA check behind it. TRBV21-1 constitutes a pseudogene. This CDR3 contains 19 residues. CDR3 bases: TGTGCCAGCAGCAAAGAAGGGACAGGGAAAGGTGCCTATAATTCACCCCTCCACTTT. Its translation: CASSKEGTGKGAYNSPLHF.

This clone was recorded only once. The chain employs TRBV6-2 or TRBV6-3 and TRBJ1-5, with TRBD1 as a possible D gene (6 bases). This CDR3 is built from 13 residues. Trimming stripped 3 bases from V and 7 bases from J, with 10 bases between. Per germline, CDR1 MNHEY and CDR2 SVGEGT. The CDR3 here is CASSYLQGQPQHF. In nucleotides, the CDR3 is TGTGCCAGCAGTTATTTGCAGGGGCAGCCCCAGCATTTT.

The chain uses TRBV11-2 and TRBJ2-7, with 11 bases identical to TRBD2. The ends lost 3 bases at V and 0 bases at J; junction bases unmatched: 1. This CDR3 is built from 15 residues. The germline V gene has CDR1 SGHAT and CDR2 FQNNGV. The CDR3 sequence: CASSFTSGGSYEQYF. CDR3 nucleotides: TGTGCCAGCAGCTTTACTAGCGGGGGCTCCTACGAGCAGTACTTC.

The J gene is TRBJ1-1, the V gene TRBV29-1, with D perhaps TRBD1 (5 bases). The CDR3 is 13 amino acids. The germline V gene encodes CDR1 SQVTM and CDR2 ANQGSEA. Trimming cost V 7 bases and J 5 bases, with 17 bases left between them. CDR3 in amino acids: CSGLLGGGTEAFF. In nucleotides, the CDR3 is TGCAGCGGACTACTCGGGGGAGGGACTGAAGCTTTCTTT.

This clone has just one count. This sequence joins TRBV6-2 or TRBV6-3 and TRBJ1-5; 9 nucleotides match TRBD1. V was clipped by 6 bases and J by 3 bases; unmatched bases: 18. This CDR3 has 19 residues. The germline V gene encodes CDR1 MNHEY and CDR2 SVGEGT. CDR3 nucleotides: TGTGCCAGCAGCCCCATCCCTGACAGGGGGGTTTACTTCAATCAGCCCCAGCATTTT. Residues: CASSPIPDRGVYFNQPQHF.

This clone was found a few times. This chain uses TRBV19 with TRBJ1-3, with D hard to call. The V end lost 10 bases, the J end lost 7 bases, and 17 bases lay between the germline ends. The CDR3 has 13 amino acids. Germline lookup yields CDR1 LNHDA and CDR2 SQIVND (reference sequence). CDR3 sequence: CATRTLSGNTIYF. As DNA, the CDR3 is TGTGCCACCCGGACTCTTAGCGGGAACACCATATATTTT.

The rearrangement links TRBV5-4 to TRBJ1-6; no clear D gene. The CDR3 loop spans 15 amino acids. Germline-derived CDR1 and CDR2 are SGHNT and YYREEE (reference sequence). V lost 5 bases and J 8 bases, leaving 17 bases between the germline ends. DNA for the CDR3: TGTGCCAGCAGTCCCCTGAGAGGTCCCGATTCACCCCTCCACTTT. Protein product: CASSPLRGPDSPLHF.

This clone was counted a single time. The chain combines TRBV27 with TRBJ2-1; 8 bases agree with TRBD1. The CDR3 extends over 15 amino acids. Germline V gene lookup returns CDR1 MNHEY and CDR2 SMNVEV (reference sequence). J lost 5 bases, V lost 5 bases, and 8 bases had no gene match. CDR3 nucleotides: TGTGCCAGCAGTCCCTCCGGGACAGGCCACAATGAGCAGTTCTTC. This gives the protein CASSPSGTGHNEQFF.

Details on this clone: Distinct nucleotide sequences in the sample also encode this CDR3. The rearrangement links TRBV6-4 to TRBJ1-1; TRBD1 is a possible D gene (5 bases). With 3 bases removed from V and 5 bases from J, the gap between germline ends came to 10 bases. CDR3 length: 13 residues. CDR1 is MRHNA, CDR2 SNTAGT, per germline. CDR3 residues: CASSEWGDTEAFF. The CDR3 coding sequence is TGTGCCAGCAGTGAATGGGGGGATACTGAAGCTTTCTTT.

This chain links TRBV27 with TRBJ1-2, with TRBD1 matching 9 bases. CDR1 and CDR2 from the germline V gene are MNHEY and SMNVEV (reference sequence). J lost 8 bases, V lost 3 bases, and 4 bases had no gene match. This CDR3 comprises 13 residues. The CDR3 protein is CASSLGTGSGYTF. The DNA of the CDR3 is TGTGCCAGCAGTTTGGGGACAGGGAGCGGCTACACCTTC.

This sequence joins TRBV11-2 and TRBJ2-2; possibly TRBD1 for D (6 bases). Trimming shortened V by 4 bases and J by 5 bases, and 20 bases separated the two germline ends. The CDR3 is 17 residues long. In germline, CDR1 is SGHAT, CDR2 FQNNGV. DNA of the CDR3: TGTGCCAGCAGCTCCGTAGGGTACAGGGCGGATACCGGGGAGCTGTTTTTT. This gives the protein CASSSVGYRADTGELFF.

The V call is TRBV14, the J call TRBJ1-2; unclear D gene. CDR1 and CDR2 from the germline V gene are SGHDN and FVKESK. CDR3 size: 12 residues. The V end was cut by 3 bases, the J end by 1 base, with 3 bases between. The CDR3 nucleotides are TGTGCCAGCAGCCAGTATAACTATGGCTACACCTTC. Translation gives CASSQYNYGYTF.

This chain uses TRBV19 with TRBJ2-7; 11 bases fit TRBD1. V was clipped by 1 base and J by 3 bases; unmatched bases: 5. The germline V gene has CDR1 LNHDA and CDR2 SQIVND (reference sequence). The CDR3 is 16 residues long. CDR3 DNA sequence: TGTGCCAGTAGTATAGCACCGGGACAGGGGGTCTACGAGCAGTACTTC. Amino acids: CASSIAPGQGVYEQYF.